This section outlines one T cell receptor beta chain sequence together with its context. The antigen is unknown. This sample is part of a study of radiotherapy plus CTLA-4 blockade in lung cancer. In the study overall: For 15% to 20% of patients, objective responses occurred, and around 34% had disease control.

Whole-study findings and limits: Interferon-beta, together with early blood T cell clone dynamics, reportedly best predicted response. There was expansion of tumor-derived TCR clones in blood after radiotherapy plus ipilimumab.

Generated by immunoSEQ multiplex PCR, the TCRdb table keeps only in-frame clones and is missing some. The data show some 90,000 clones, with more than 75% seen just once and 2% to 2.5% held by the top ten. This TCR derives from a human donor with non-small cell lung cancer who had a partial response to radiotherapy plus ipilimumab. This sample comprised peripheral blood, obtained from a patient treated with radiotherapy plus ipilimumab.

CDR3 sequence: CASRLAASTDTQYF. CDR3 in DNA: TGTGCCAGCAGGCTAGCGGCTAGCACAGATACGCAGTATTTT. V usage is TRBV6-5 and J usage is TRBJ2-3, with TRBD2 matching 7 bases. The CDR3 is made up of 14 amino acids. Germline CDR1 is MNHEY and CDR2 is SVGAGI. Trimming took 6 bases from V and 0 from J; bases not matched to a gene: 3.